The present T cell receptor beta chain was sequenced within a study of T cell repertoires in cytomegalovirus infection. As for the study in general: Based on public TCR beta signatures, there were indications of CMV infection and of a matching HLA type.

Ends included, the CDR3 has 13 residues. Germline V CDR1 and CDR2: WNHNN, SYGVQD (reference sequence). One entry per CDR3 protein results from TCRdb running MiXCR on the reads. The sample shows about 180,000 distinct CDR3 sequences, 13% to 15% of them seen only once. This clonotype was counted only a few times. The DNA is left out, because the CDR3 cannot be placed on it with certainty; the CDR3 is given as TCRdb lists it. Sequencing input: PBMCs. The V call is TRBV10-1, the J call TRBJ1-2; the table assigns TRBD1, which was not confirmed against the DNA. The TCR sequence derives from a human donor in good health (CMV status not recorded). Some clones in this sample may be carry-over from other donors' samples. CDR3 amino acids: CASSSSAGVGYTF.